What follows are 28 T cell receptor beta chains derived from one specimen sequenced in a study of blood T cell repertoires in COVID-19. Clones were sequenced by immunoSEQ multiplex PCR, and TCRdb holds only the in-frame ones, with some missing. The sample consists of around 210,000 clones, over 70% of them appearing once. Sequenced material: peripheral blood. The receptor set was obtained from a woman in her 70s with acute or convalescent COVID-19.

The chain couples TRBV12-3 or TRBV12-4 to TRBJ2-2, with D perhaps matching TRBD1 (6 bases). Trimming took off 5 bases at V and 7 bases at J, with 11 bases between the two ends. The CDR3 is 13 residues long. The chain's CDR3 is CASSQQGIGELFF. In DNA, the CDR3 is TGTGCCAGCAGTCAACAGGGAATCGGGGAGCTGTTTTTT.

This chain connects TRBV4-1 to TRBJ1-1, with 10 bases fitting TRBD1. CDR3 length: 19 residues. Germline CDR1 and CDR2: MGHRA and YSYEKL. J was trimmed by 7 bases and V by 3 bases; bases with no gene match: 20. The CDR3 DNA is TGCGCCAGCAGCCACACACCGGGACAGGGGTTTGTTGGGGGGAATGAAGCTTTCTTT. It is translated as CASSHTPGQGFVGGNEAFF.

This chain uses TRBV7-8 with TRBJ2-3; no definite D call. V was clipped by 1 base and J by 5 bases, with 10 bases between them. The CDR3 is 14 amino acids. Looked up from germline, CDR1 is SGHVS and CDR2 is FQNEAQ. CDR3 DNA sequence: TGTGCCAGCAGCTTAGGAGTATGGAGAGATACGCAGTATTTT. Translation gives CASSLGVWRDTQYF.

The table lists this clone with a few counts. The chain joins TRBV2 to TRBJ2-2; 10 bases agree with TRBD2. Germline trimming cut 7 bases from V and 3 bases from J; bases unmatched to any gene: 5. Germline CDR1 SNHLY, CDR2 FYNNEI. The CDR3 covers 15 residues. DNA of the CDR3: TGTGCCAGCACCCGAGGGACTAGCGACACCGGGGAGCTGTTTTTT. This translates into CASTRGTSDTGELFF.

The genes are TRBV28 and TRBJ2-7; TRBD2 matches 10 bases. The germline V gene encodes CDR1 MDHEN and CDR2 SYDVKM. The CDR3 consists of 14 residues. Germline trimming cut 5 bases from V and 6 bases from J; bases unmatched to any gene: 7. The CDR3 region is CASSPPGLAREQYF. Here the CDR3 DNA reads TGTGCCAGCAGTCCTCCGGGACTAGCGCGCGAGCAGTACTTC.

This chain joins TRBV7-2 and TRBJ2-1, with TRBD2 matching over 12 bases. V lost 3 bases and J lost 9; bases outside the gene matches: 9. Germline-derived CDR1 and CDR2 are SGHTA and FQGNSA. The CDR3 runs 16 residues. This chain's CDR3 is CASSLRLGLAGSEQFF. The CDR3 DNA reads as TGTGCCAGCAGCTTGAGGTTAGGACTAGCGGGAAGTGAGCAGTTCTTC.

This sequence joins TRBV2 and TRBJ2-5; D unresolved. The CDR3 has 14 residues. Germline CDR1 is SNHLY and CDR2 is FYNNEI. V was cut by 2 bases and J by 2 bases, with 9 bases left in between. The CDR3 DNA reads as TGTGCCAGCAGTGAACTAAGTGCACAAGAGACCCAGTACTTC. Translation gives CASSELSAQETQYF.

CDR3 DNA sequence: TGTGCCACCAAGTCTAGCGGGAGTAGTTACGAGCAGTACTTC. Encoded protein: CATKSSGSSYEQYF. The rearrangement uses TRBV15 and TRBJ2-7, with 10 bases that match TRBD2. Per germline, CDR1 LNHNV and CDR2 YYDKDF (reference sequence). V dropped 7 bases and J dropped 4; count of bases not matched to a gene: 7. The CDR3 is 14 residues long.

J is TRBJ2-5 and V is TRBV3-1 (or the pseudogene TRBV3-2); maybe TRBD1 (6 bases). Trimming shortened V by 3 bases and J by 2 bases, and 10 bases separated the two germline ends. The CDR3 has 14 residues. Germline V gene lookup returns CDR1 LGHDT and CDR2 YNNKEL (reference sequence). CDR3 DNA sequence: TGTGCCAGCAGCCATTTCCAGGGGCAAGAGACCCAGTACTTC. This translates into CASSHFQGQETQYF.

This sequence joins TRBV7-2 and TRBJ2-7; the D gene is possibly TRBD1 (6 bases). V lost 1 base and J lost 3, with 13 bases in between. Germline CDR1 is SGHTA and CDR2 is FQGNSA. This CDR3 is 15 amino acids long. The CDR3 DNA follows: TGTGCCAGCAGCTTAGAGGCTGGACAGAACTACGAGCAGTACTTC. Residues: CASSLEAGQNYEQYF.

The chain couples TRBV9 to TRBJ2-3; D unclear. This CDR3 spans 20 amino acids. V lost 3 bases and J lost 2, with 28 bases in between. The germline V gene encodes CDR1 SGDLS and CDR2 YYNGEE. The CDR3 is CASSDSRVVDGAISTDTQYF. The CDR3 DNA sequence: TGTGCCAGCAGCGATAGTCGCGTAGTTGATGGTGCGATTTCCACAGATACGCAGTATTTT.

The V gene is TRBV11-3, the J gene TRBJ2-7; TRBD1 agrees at 9 bases. V lost 3 bases, J lost 3 bases, and 6 bases stayed unmatched. The CDR3 runs 15 residues. From germline, CDR1 is SGHNT and CDR2 YENEEA. The CDR3 DNA reads as TGTGCCAGCAGCTTCCATTCGGGACAGGGCTACGAGCAGTACTTC. Its translation is CASSFHSGQGYEQYF. The complete variable domain, with remaining parts taken from reference TRBV11-3 and TRBJ2-7, reads EAGVVQSPRYKIIEKKQPVAFWCNPISGHNTLYWYLQNLGQGPELLIRYENEEAVDDSQLPKDRFSAERLKGVDSTLKIQPAELGDSAVYLCASSFHSGQGYEQYFGPGTRLTVT.

The rearrangement uses TRBV27 and TRBJ2-3; 7 positions match TRBD2. After removal of 6 bases from V and 4 bases from J, the junction contained 16 bases not matched to a gene. Germline lookup yields CDR1 MNHEY and CDR2 SMNVEV (reference sequence). The CDR3 consists of 17 residues. CDR3 sequence (DNA): TGTGCCAGCAGGGACCGTAGCGGGCCGGGCAGCGCAGATACGCAGTATTTT. This sequence encodes CASRDRSGPGSADTQYF.

The rearrangement uses TRBV25-1 and TRBJ2-7, with 10 bases matching TRBD2. The CDR3 consists of 15 residues. From germline, CDR1 is MGHDK and CDR2 SYGVNS. The trim removed 1 base at V and 4 bases at J, leaving 4 bases unmatched. The DNA for the CDR3 is TGTGCCAGCAGTGAATCCCTAGCGGGAGCATACGAGCAGTACTTC. Translating it yields CASSESLAGAYEQYF.

This clone was seen more than once but under ten times. The rearrangement uses TRBV4-1 and TRBJ2-1; 13 nucleotides line up with TRBD2. This CDR3 has 17 residues. Germline CDR1 is MGHRA and CDR2 is YSYEKL. V dropped 0 bases and J dropped 5; count of bases not matched to a gene: 4. CDR3 coding DNA: TGCGCCAGCAGCCAAGACACTAGCGGGAGGGCCAACAATGAGCAGTTCTTC. As protein: CASSQDTSGRANNEQFF.

This sequence joins TRBV3-1 (or the pseudogene TRBV3-2) and TRBJ2-2; 11 nucleotides match TRBD2. The V segment lost 3 bases and the J segment 7 bases; nucleotides outside the gene matches: 7. This CDR3 has 16 amino acids. Germline V gene sequence: CDR1 LGHDT, CDR2 YNNKEL (reference sequence). As DNA, the CDR3 is TGTGCCAGCAGCCATCCGACCGGGACTAGCGGCGGGGAGCTGTTTTTT. This gives the protein CASSHPTGTSGGELFF.

The chain combines TRBV28 with TRBJ1-2; D is perhaps TRBD1 (6 bases). Germline CDR1 MDHEN, CDR2 SYDVKM. V lost 2 bases to trimming and J lost 2 bases, with 9 bases between them. The CDR3 has 14 residues. The chain's CDR3 is CASSLTGQNYGYTF. CDR3 bases: TGTGCCAGCAGTTTAACCGGACAGAACTATGGCTACACCTTC.

The sample holds a few counts of this clone. The chain couples TRBV30 to TRBJ2-2; the D gene is possibly TRBD2 (5 bases). The CDR3 has 15 residues. V gave up 1 base and J gave up 4 bases, with 13 bases separating them. Germline V gene lookup returns CDR1 GTSNPN and CDR2 SVGIG (reference sequence). The CDR3 spells CAWSAFTGSTGELFF. Written as DNA, the CDR3 is TGTGCCTGGAGTGCCTTTACGGGAAGCACCGGGGAGCTGTTTTTT.

The V call is TRBV11-3, the J call TRBJ2-1, with 12 positions matching TRBD1. The CDR3 sequence is 16 residues long. V lost 1 base to trimming and J lost 7 bases; unmatched junction nucleotides: 5. Germline V gene data show CDR1 as SGHNT and CDR2 as YENEEA. The CDR3 sequence is CASSLAGTGGENEQFF. CDR3 nucleotide sequence: TGTGCCAGCAGCTTAGCCGGGACAGGGGGCGAGAATGAGCAGTTCTTC.

The chain employs TRBV7-9 and TRBJ1-6, with a weak D call TRBD1 (5 bases). Germline assignment: CDR1 SEHNR and CDR2 FQNEAQ (reference sequence). The CDR3 runs 17 residues. V lost 3 bases and J lost 3, with 15 bases in between. CDR3 bases: TGTGCCAGCAGCTTTGGGGGGTCCGGCGTCTATAATTCACCCCTCCACTTT. Translation gives CASSFGGSGVYNSPLHF.

The chain joins TRBV14 to TRBJ2-2, with TRBD1 identical over 9 bases. The CDR3 runs 17 residues. V was pared by 4 bases and J by 5 bases, with 11 bases of the junction left unmatched. CDR1 SGHDN and CDR2 FVKESK come from the germline V gene. The CDR3 DNA reads TGTGCCAGCAGCCTCCGGACAGGGGCCGGTCGGACCGGGGAGCTGTTTTTT. The encoded protein is CASSLRTGAGRTGELFF.

The chain couples TRBV3-1 (or the pseudogene TRBV3-2) to TRBJ1-1; TRBD1 matches 10 bases. This CDR3 is 14 amino acids long. With V trimmed by 3 bases and J by 11 bases, 9 bases remained unmatched. Per germline, CDR1 LGHDT and CDR2 YNNKEL (reference sequence). This chain's CDR3 is CASSQGQGSAGAFF. The DNA of the CDR3 is TGTGCCAGCAGCCAGGGACAGGGGTCGGCCGGGGCTTTCTTT.

The chain has TRBV7-9 and TRBJ2-5; 7 bases are shared with TRBD1. Germline V gene sequence: CDR1 SEHNR, CDR2 FQNEAQ (reference sequence). CDR3 size: 13 residues. V lost 5 bases and J lost 2; bases outside the gene matches: 2. CDR3 amino acids: CASSGQVQETQYF. In DNA form, the CDR3 reads TGTGCCAGCAGCGGACAGGTTCAAGAGACCCAGTACTTC.

This clone was counted between two and nine times. The chain combines TRBV5-1 with TRBJ1-1; 10 nucleotides align to TRBD1. CDR1 is SGHRS, CDR2 YFSETQ, per germline. V dropped 2 bases and J dropped 3; count of bases not matched to a gene: 4. The CDR3 loop spans 15 amino acids. CDR3 bases: TGCGCCAGCAGCTTCCTCGGGACAGGGGACACTGAAGCTTTCTTT. It translates to CASSFLGTGDTEAFF.

The CDR3 reads CASSLQQGSTYEQYF. For the CDR3, the DNA is TGTGCCAGCAGTCTACAACAGGGGTCTACCTACGAGCAGTACTTC. This chain joins TRBV5-6 and TRBJ2-7; TRBD1 matches 7 bases. Germline V gene lookup returns CDR1 SGHDT and CDR2 YYEEEE. The CDR3 totals 15 residues. V lost 5 bases and J lost 2; bases outside the gene matches: 10.

This sequence joins TRBV2 and TRBJ2-5; 8 bases are a match to TRBD2. The germline V gene has CDR1 SNHLY and CDR2 FYNNEI. Losses at the gene ends were 7 bases for V and 2 bases for J; bases not matched to a gene: 9. CDR3 size: 15 residues. CDR3 sequence (DNA): TGTGCCAGCAAGGTAGTAGCGGGAAGTCAAGAGACCCAGTACTTC. Its protein product is CASKVVAGSQETQYF.

This rearrangement joins TRBV28 to TRBJ1-5; a weak D match, TRBD1 (6 bases). The germline V and J ends were trimmed by 5 bases and 6 bases, with 20 bases remaining between them. The CDR3 is made up of 16 amino acids. The germline gives CDR1 MDHEN, CDR2 SYDVKM. The DNA for the CDR3 is TGTGCCAGCAGTCTGAGTGGTGGGGGACAACTTCAGCCCCAGCATTTT. It encodes CASSLSGGGQLQPQHF.

The CDR3 DNA reads as TGTGCCAGCAGCCAAGAAGCTTCGTACCAAGAGACCCAGTACTTC. This translates into CASSQEASYQETQYF. This chain uses TRBV4-2 with TRBJ2-5; no firm D call. The CDR3 extends over 15 amino acids. Germline V lookup: CDR1 LGHNA, CDR2 YNFKEQ. V lost 0 bases to trimming and J lost 0 bases, with 8 bases between them.